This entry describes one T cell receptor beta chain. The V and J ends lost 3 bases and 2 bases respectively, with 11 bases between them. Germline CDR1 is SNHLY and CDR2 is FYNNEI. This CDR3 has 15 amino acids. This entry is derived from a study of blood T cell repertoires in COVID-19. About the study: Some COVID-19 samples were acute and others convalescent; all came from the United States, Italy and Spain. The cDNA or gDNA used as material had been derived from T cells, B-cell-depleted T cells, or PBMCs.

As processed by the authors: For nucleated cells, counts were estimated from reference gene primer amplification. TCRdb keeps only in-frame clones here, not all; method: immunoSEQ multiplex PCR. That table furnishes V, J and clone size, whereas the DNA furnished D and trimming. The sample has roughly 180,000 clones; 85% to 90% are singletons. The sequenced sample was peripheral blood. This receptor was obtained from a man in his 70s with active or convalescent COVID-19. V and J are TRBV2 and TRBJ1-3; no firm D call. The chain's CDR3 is CASSDQVRTGNTIYF. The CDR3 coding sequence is TGTGCCAGCAGTGATCAGGTCAGGACTGGAAACACCATATATTTT.